This T cell receptor (beta chain) was found in a study of CD8+CD57+ T cells in acquired aplastic anemia. Overall study results and limits: Patients and controls had in common twenty-nine CD8+ CDR3 sequences.

For CDR3 and TCR beta VDJ profiling, genomic DNA was the template used. TCRdb passed the reads through MiXCR, listing each CDR3 protein once. There are about 180,000 distinct CDR3 sequences in the sample; less than 65% occur only once, and roughly 42% lies in the top ten. CDR3 length equals 18 residues. CDR1 and CDR2 (germline): SGHDT, YYEEEE. V trimming: 0 bases; J trimming: 7 bases; junction bases outside the gene matches: 8. Patients sequenced had flow cytometry evidence of CD8+CD57+ cell expansion. Regarding this clonotype: Its target is not known.

J is TRBJ2-1 and V is TRBV5-6; 15 bases line up with TRBD2. This TCR came from a human donor with aplastic anemia. Input material: sorted CD4+, CD8+, or CD8+CD57+ T cells (not recorded which) from PBMCs. The CDR3 protein is CASSLDAGTSGGLNEQFF. The CDR3 DNA sequence: TGTGCCAGCAGCTTGGATGCCGGGACTAGCGGGGGGTTAAATGAGCAGTTCTTC.